Below, 18 T cell receptor beta chains from the same sample are listed, as sequenced in a study of T cells in narcolepsy. Assay used: immunoSEQ multiplex PCR; TCRdb lists only in-frame clones, some missing. The data show around 18,000 clones, approximately 77% seen once. Material: CD45RA- memory CD8+ T cells from PBMCs. Source of these receptors: a human donor with narcolepsy.

V and J are TRBV6-5 and TRBJ2-7; perhaps TRBD2 as D (5 bases). The CDR3 runs to 13 residues. Germline V gene lookup returns CDR1 MNHEY and CDR2 SVGAGI. V lost 3 bases to trimming and J lost 3 bases, with 9 bases between them. For the CDR3, the DNA is TGTGCCAGCAGTTATGAGGGTAACTACGAGCAGTACTTC. It translates to CASSYEGNYEQYF.

The chain recombines TRBV13 with TRBJ2-1, with D possibly being TRBD2 (5 bases). Trimming took off 5 bases at V and 9 bases at J, with 11 bases between the two ends. The CDR3 consists of 12 residues. Germline CDR1 reads PRHDT; CDR2 reads FYEKMQ (reference sequence). CDR3 sequence reads: CASSLQRREQFF. CDR3 in DNA: TGTGCCAGCAGCCTTCAGCGGCGTGAGCAGTTCTTC.

V is TRBV5-6 and J is TRBJ1-1; D is undetermined. Germline-derived CDR1 and CDR2 are SGHDT and YYEEEE. Trimming stripped 2 bases from V and 3 bases from J, with 5 bases between. The CDR3 runs to 12 residues. The CDR3 nucleotides are TGTGCCAGCAGCTTCGGGGACACTGAAGCTTTCTTT. Translation gives CASSFGDTEAFF.

Here the CDR3 reads CASSMMGGNTEAFF. The CDR3 coding sequence is TGTGCCAGTAGTATGATGGGCGGGAACACTGAAGCTTTCTTT. The V call is TRBV19, the J call TRBJ1-1; D unresolved. The CDR3 contains 14 residues. Germline values: CDR1 LNHDA, CDR2 SQIVND (reference sequence). V was cut by 3 bases and J by 1 base, with 9 bases left in between. Based on the CDR3 plus reference TRBV19 and TRBJ1-1, the full variable domain is DGGITQSPKYLFRKEGQNVTLSCEQNLNHDAMYWYRQDPGQGLRLIYYSQIVNDFQKGDIAEGYSVSREKKESFPLTVTSAQKNPTAFYLCASSMMGGNTEAFFGQGTRLTVV.

V is TRBV5-8 and J is TRBJ1-1, with a tentative D call TRBD1 (6 bases). Deletions cut 2 bases from V and 6 bases from J, with 20 bases between. CDR3 length: 16 amino acids. The germline gives CDR1 SGHTS, CDR2 YDEGEE. CDR3 bases: TGTGCCAGCAGCTTCTTGGACAGTACAAACCCGGCTGAAGCTTTCTTT. Amino acid sequence: CASSFLDSTNPAEAFF. Variable domain in full (rest from reference TRBV5-8 and TRBJ1-1): EAGVTQSPTHLIKTRGQQATLRCSPISGHTSVYWYQQALGLGLQFLLWYDEGEERNRGNFPPRFSGRQFPNYSSELNVNALELEDSALYLCASSFLDSTNPAEAFFGQGTRLTVV.

This chain joins TRBV11-2 and TRBJ2-3; D might be TRBD1 (6 bases). The germline V and J ends were trimmed by 1 base and 7 bases, with 15 bases remaining between them. CDR3 length equals 15 residues. CDR1 SGHAT and CDR2 FQNNGV come from the germline V gene. The CDR3 loop is CASSLGAGVQYTQYF. The CDR3, as DNA: TGTGCCAGCAGCTTAGGGGCAGGGGTCCAGTATACGCAGTATTTT.

The chain has TRBV6-1 and TRBJ1-1; 7 bases are a match to TRBD1. Germline CDR1 and CDR2: MNHNS and SASEGT. The J segment lost 4 bases and the V segment lost 10 bases, leaving 12 bases of the junction unmatched. The CDR3 has 14 residues. CDR3 sequence (DNA): TGTGCCACCATTACCGGGACAGTGAGCACTGAAGCTTTCTTT. This sequence encodes CATITGTVSTEAFF.

The genes are TRBV6-5 and TRBJ2-5; D possibly matches TRBD1 or TRBD2 (6 bases each). This CDR3 is 14 amino acids long. Germline CDR1 and CDR2: MNHEY and SVGAGI. V lost 5 bases to trimming and J lost 1 base, with 11 bases between them. CDR3 nucleotides: TGTGCCAGCAGTCCGGGGGCGAGCCAAGAGACCCAGTACTTC. Residues: CASSPGASQETQYF.

The V call is TRBV25-1, the J call TRBJ2-6, with D tentatively TRBD2 (5 bases). Per germline, CDR1 MGHDK and CDR2 SYGVNS. The ends were cut back, 8 bases at V and 4 bases at J, with 24 bases in the middle. The CDR3 sequence is 18 residues long. CDR3 coding DNA: TGTGCCAGCTCGACCCGGCGGCTGGCGGGCTCCGGGGCCAACGTCCTGACTTTC. This codes for CASSTRRLAGSGANVLTF.

This sequence joins TRBV7-9 and TRBJ2-7, with D unresolved. V was pared by 4 bases and J by 2 bases, with 6 bases between. The CDR3 contains 12 residues. The germline gives CDR1 SEHNR, CDR2 FQNEAQ (reference sequence). The CDR3 DNA reads TGTGCCAGCAGCTCAATAACCTACGAGCAGTACTTC. Its translation is CASSSITYEQYF.

The rearrangement uses TRBV9 and TRBJ2-1, with D possibly matching TRBD2 (8 bases). CDR3 length: 17 amino acids. The V gene's germline CDR1 is SGDLS and CDR2 YYNGEE. Trimming took off 0 bases at V and 8 bases at J, with 21 bases between the two ends. CDR3 sequence (DNA): TGTGCCAGCAGCGTAGGAGGTAGCGGGACAGAGGACTATGAGCAGTTCTTC. Its translation is CASSVGGSGTEDYEQFF.

The gene calls are TRBV5-6 and TRBJ2-7, with TRBD2 matching 7 bases. Germline CDR1 and CDR2: SGHDT and YYEEEE. This CDR3 has 14 residues. J was trimmed by 8 bases and V by 1 base; bases with no gene match: 9. CDR3 nucleotide sequence: TGTGCCAGCAGCTTGTGGGAGGGCCCAGGGAAGCAGTACTTC. Protein sequence: CASSLWEGPGKQYF.

The gene calls are TRBV9 and TRBJ1-4; maybe TRBD1 (5 bases). CDR1 and CDR2 from the germline V gene are SGDLS and YYNGEE. The CDR3 is made up of 14 amino acids. With 0 bases removed from V and 7 bases from J, the gap between germline ends came to 10 bases. CDR3 loop: CASSVEGVGEKLFF. Written as DNA, the CDR3 is TGTGCCAGCAGCGTAGAAGGGGTTGGTGAAAAACTGTTTTTT.

This clone was counted between two and nine times. A junction end diverges from the germline sequence, so it may reflect a read error. The rearrangement joins TRBV5-1 to TRBJ2-7, with 8 positions matching TRBD1. CDR3 size: 14 residues. Per the germline V gene, CDR1 is SGHRS and CDR2 is YFSETQ. The DNA of the CDR3 is TGTGCCAGCAGAGTACAGGGGGATCCCTACGAGCAGTACTTC. It specifies CASRVQGDPYEQYF.

This clone was counted between two and nine times. A far larger clone is one base from this, pointing to a likely read error. V usage is TRBV13 and J usage is TRBJ1-5; no clear D. V dropped 0 bases and J dropped 4 bases, with 4 bases sitting between them. Germline V gene lookup returns CDR1 PRHDT and CDR2 FYEKMQ (reference sequence). The CDR3 consists of 13 residues. The CDR3 nucleotides read TGTGCCAGCAGCTTAGGACATAATCAGCCCCAGCATTTT. It codes for CASSLGHNQPQHF.

This clone was seen a few times. The chain joins TRBV7-3 to TRBJ2-1; the match to TRBD1 covers 11 bases. The length of the CDR3 is 14 residues. The trim removed 5 bases at V and 7 bases at J, leaving 4 bases unmatched. Germline assignment: CDR1 SGHTA and CDR2 FQGTGA. The CDR3 protein is CASSPGQGANEQFF. Here the CDR3 DNA reads TGTGCCAGCAGCCCAGGACAGGGGGCTAATGAGCAGTTCTTC.

The chain recombines TRBV13 with TRBJ2-7, with 7 nucleotides matching TRBD2. CDR1 and CDR2 from the germline V gene are PRHDT and FYEKMQ (reference sequence). The CDR3 covers 14 residues. Trimming removed 3 bases from V and 3 bases from J; junction bases left unmatched: 5. In nucleotides, the CDR3 is TGTGCCAGCAGCTTTAGGCTAGCGGACTACGAGCAGTACTTC. It encodes CASSFRLADYEQYF.

A few counts support this clone. Distinct nucleotide sequences in the sample also encode this CDR3. V and J are TRBV6-5 and TRBJ2-7, with TRBD2 as a possible D gene (5 bases). Germline-derived CDR1 and CDR2 are MNHEY and SVGAGI. The CDR3 has 13 amino acids. Trimming removed 7 bases from V and 0 bases from J, with 10 bases in between. The CDR3 protein is CASKSGSSYEQYF. CDR3 nucleotide sequence: TGTGCCAGCAAAAGCGGAAGCTCCTACGAGCAGTACTTC.